This note documents a single T cell receptor beta chain sequence. The target antigen is unknown. Sequencing targeted TCR beta in T cells from blood (CD8+ and CD4+). The data were obtained in a study of CD8 T cells in Susac syndrome. Study conclusions and caveats: The authors acknowledged that the study's TCR sequencing and HLA analysis involved relatively few individuals.

RNA totalling about 0.45 to 1 ug underwent reverse transcription with random hexamers. Amplification of TCR beta CDR3 across 54 Vbeta and 13 Jbeta was performed with immunoSEQ multiplex PCR. Using its own MiXCR run on the immunoSEQ multiplex PCR reads, TCRdb lists one record per CDR3 protein. The sample records around 50,000 distinct CDR3 sequences, 80% to 95% being singletons. CDR3 size: 16 residues. The V gene lost 4 bases and the J gene lost 1 base, with 13 bases spanning the gap. CDR1 MNHEY and CDR2 SMNVEV come from the germline V gene (reference sequence). Sequencing was done on a sample of CD8+ T cells from PBMCs. The origin of this receptor is a human donor in good health. The V gene is TRBV27, the J gene TRBJ2-2, with D possibly being TRBD1 (5 bases). CDR3 sequence reads: CASSSRVTENTGELFF. The CDR3 bases are TGTGCCAGCAGTTCACGGGTGACAGAGAACACCGGGGAGCTGTTTTTT.